A single T cell receptor beta chain is shown here with its context. Seattle enrolled patients during active infection and tracked them longitudinally. This record comes from a study of blood T cell repertoires in COVID-19. The wider study: PBMCs, B-cell-depleted T cells, or T cells provided the cDNA or gDNA that made up the material.

The CDR3 loop spans 17 amino acids. Trimming at V came to 4 bases and at J to 6 bases, leaving 10 bases not matched to a gene. Germline V gene data show CDR1 as SGDLS and CDR2 as YYNGEE. The assay was immunoSEQ multiplex PCR, and TCRdb's table has in-frame clones only and misses some. The table records about 230,000 clones, 65% to 85% of them present only once. This sequence was found in a woman younger than 45 with COVID-19, enrolled during active disease. The sample comprised peripheral blood. The chain recombines TRBV9 with TRBJ2-2, with 12 positions matching TRBD2. The chain's CDR3 is CASSPLRTSGDPGELFF. Written as DNA, the CDR3 is TGTGCCAGCAGCCCCCTACGGACTAGCGGGGACCCCGGGGAGCTGTTTTTT.